This TCR beta chain was recovered during a study of T-cell reconstitution after alpha-beta-depleted transplantation in children. Unique molecular identifiers tagged the TCRbeta library. TCRdb called the PCR reads again in MiXCR, with one record for every CDR3 protein. The table includes under 350,000 distinct CDR3 sequences, more than 8% detected once. The CDR3 runs to 17 residues. Trimming removed 2 bases from V and 1 base from J, with 16 bases in between. The germline CDR1 and CDR2 sequences are LGHNA and YNFKEQ. This clonotype was seen a few times. This chain connects TRBV4-2 to TRBJ2-3; possibly TRBD1 for D (6 bases). The clonotype originates from a human donor who donated a stem cell graft to a child with SCID. This specimen was PBMCs from the stem cell graft donor, taken from the stem cell graft. CDR3 region: CASSQRGADSGTDTQYF. For the CDR3, the DNA is TGTGCCAGCAGCCAAAGGGGCGCGGACAGCGGCACAGATACGCAGTATTTT.